The 28 T cell receptor beta chains given below trace back to one sample, sequenced in a study of blood T cells in healthy people across ages. The use of a sample-barcoded 5' primer and a J-beta primer mix characterized a second PCR of roughly 7 to 11 cycles. TCRdb re-called the 5' RACE reads through MiXCR, storing one row per CDR3 protein. The sample records approximately 350,000 distinct CDR3 sequences, approximately 51% being singletons. Sequenced sample: blood. The receptors come from a man between 60 and 75 years old in good health.

A word on this clonotype: One junction end disagrees with the germline gene, perhaps due to a read error. The chain has TRBV7-7 and TRBJ2-1; tentative D call: TRBD2 (6 bases). Germline V gene data show CDR1 as SSHAT and CDR2 as FNYEAQ (reference sequence). This CDR3 has 14 amino acids. The CDR3: CASSLARGGGEQFF. The CDR3 coding sequence is TGTGCTAGCAGCTTAGCGCGTGGAGGAGGGGAGCAGTTCTTC.

This clonotype appeared a few times. The genes are TRBV5-5 and TRBJ1-6; TRBD1 might be the D (5 bases). Trimming left V 3 bases short and J 6 bases short, with 10 bases between. Germline V gives CDR1 SGHKS, CDR2 YYEKEE (reference sequence). The CDR3 sequence is 14 residues long. CDR3 sequence (DNA): TGTGCCAGCAGCTCTCGACAGTCTAATTCACCCCTCCACTTT. Its translation: CASSSRQSNSPLHF. The full variable domain, its missing parts supplied by reference TRBV5-5 and TRBJ1-6, is DAGVTQSPTHLIKTRGQQVTLRCSPISGHKSVSWYQQVLGQGPQFIFQYYEKEERGRGNFPDRFSARQFPNYSSELNVNALLLGDSALYLCASSSRQSNSPLHFGNGTRLTVT.

This clonotype has a handful of counts. The V and J genes are TRBV21-1 and TRBJ2-5; the table's D call of TRBD1 was not tested on the DNA. The DNA matches TRBJ2-7 better at its end, which makes the J call doubtful. TRBV21-1 is listed as a pseudogene. The CDR3 loop spans 16 amino acids. The CDR3 is CASSKGRTGDRYEQYF. DNA for the CDR3: TGTGCCAGCAGCAAAGGGAGGACAGGGGATCGTTACGAGCAGTACTTC.

The chain employs TRBV27 and TRBJ2-6; D call uncertain. V lost 6 bases and J 1 base, leaving 16 bases between the germline ends. Germline CDR1 MNHEY, CDR2 SMNVEV (reference sequence). The CDR3 contains 17 residues. CDR3 loop: CASSRATTWSGANVLTF. CDR3 in DNA: TGTGCCAGCAGCCGTGCCACCACCTGGTCTGGGGCCAACGTCCTGACTTTC.

The chain combines TRBV6-1 with TRBJ2-5, with D tentatively TRBD2 (6 bases). Trimming took off 3 bases at V and 11 bases at J, with 22 bases between the two ends. The germline CDR1 and CDR2 sequences are MNHNS and SASEGT. The CDR3 has 15 amino acids. The chain's CDR3 is CASSDPGLRIPEQYF. CDR3 DNA sequence: TGTGCCAGCAGTGATCCGGGACTCCGGATTCCGGAGCAGTACTTC.

This rearrangement joins TRBV20-1 to TRBJ2-4, with 10 bases aligning to TRBD2. Germline V CDR1 and CDR2: DFQATT, SNEGSKA (reference sequence). CDR3 length: 21 residues. The ends lost 0 bases at V and 4 bases at J; junction bases unmatched: 21. CDR3 loop: CSARDFHWTSGNIVTKNIQYF. In DNA, the CDR3 is TGCAGTGCTAGAGATTTCCACTGGACTAGCGGAAATATAGTTACGAAAAACATTCAGTACTTC.

The table lists this clonotype with many counts. The V gene is TRBV10-3, the J gene TRBJ2-1; D possibly uses TRBD1 or TRBD2 (5 bases each). Trimming took 6 bases from V and 12 from J, leaving 18 bases between them. CDR1 is ENHRY, CDR2 SYGVKD, per germline. CDR3 length: 13 residues. For the CDR3, the DNA is TGTGCCATCAGGGGACCCGATGAAAAGGGGCAGTTCTTC. Translated, it gives CAIRGPDEKGQFF.

In its sample, this clonotype was seen a few times. The CDR3 loop reads CASSEPGGQETQYF. The CDR3 region has the DNA TGTGCCAGCAGCGAGCCGGGAGGGCAAGAGACCCAGTACTTC. V is TRBV13 and J is TRBJ2-5; 8 bases align to TRBD2. With 5 bases clipped from V and 2 bases from J, the junction kept 4 bases outside the gene matches. CDR1 PRHDT and CDR2 FYEKMQ come from the germline V gene (reference sequence). The CDR3 has 14 amino acids.

This chain uses TRBV7-2 with TRBJ2-5; 9 bases agree with TRBD1. The germline V gene encodes CDR1 SGHTA and CDR2 FQGNSA. The CDR3 runs 14 residues. V shed 4 bases and J 4 bases; nucleotides not matched to a gene: 4. DNA for the CDR3: TGTGCCAGCAGCTCTGGACAGGGGCGAGAGACCCAGTACTTC. Translation: CASSSGQGRETQYF.

This clonotype was recorded many times. The chain combines TRBV21-1 with TRBJ2-7. TRBV21-1 is termed a pseudogene. This CDR3 comprises 16 residues. DNA for the CDR3: TGTGCCAGCATCTATTTTGCACACCAGAGGACCTACGAGCAGTACTTC. Translating gives CASIYFAHQRTYEQYF.

This clonotype was observed a handful of times. Here the CDR3 DNA reads TGCGCCAGCAGCCCCCTCAGTGGGGGGGGAATAAATGGCTACACCTTC. It specifies CASSPLSGGGINGYTF. The chain uses TRBV5-1 and TRBJ1-2; the D gene is possibly TRBD1 (5 bases). This CDR3 has 16 amino acids. Germline V lookup: CDR1 SGHRS, CDR2 YFSETQ. V lost 4 bases, J lost 6 bases, and 22 bases lay in between.

This clonotype was counted between two and nine times. V and J are TRBV7-2 and TRBJ2-3, with no clear D. Trimming stripped 2 bases from V and 6 bases from J, with 6 bases between. In germline, CDR1 is SGHTA, CDR2 FQGNSA. The CDR3 spans 12 residues. The CDR3 spells CASSLFRDTQYF. The CDR3 DNA reads TGTGCCAGCAGCTTATTCAGGGATACGCAGTATTTT.

This clonotype showed up just once. At one end the junction does not follow the germline gene, possibly because of a read error. The chain uses TRBV4-3 and TRBJ1-1; D unclear. Germline CDR1 LGHNA, CDR2 YSLEER. The CDR3 has 16 amino acids. This CDR3 is CANSQDLLTQNTEAFF. The CDR3 nucleotides are TGCGCCAACAGCCAAGATCTACTCACTCAGAACACTGAAGCTTTCTTT.

CDR3 loop: CSASGLAGGYEQYF. The CDR3 DNA follows: TGCAGTGCTAGTGGGCTAGCGGGAGGTTACGAGCAGTACTTC. The V gene is TRBV20-1, the J gene TRBJ2-7; TRBD2 aligns across 11 bases. The CDR3 covers 14 residues. CDR1 is DFQATT and CDR2 is SNEGSKA in the germline V gene (reference sequence). The junction had 5 bases not matched to a gene; V was cut back by 3 bases and J by 4 bases.

This clonotype has only one observation. The rearrangement joins TRBV11-2 to TRBJ2-1, with D unclear. Gene TRBJ2-7 matches the end of the DNA better, so the J call may be wrong. Germline CDR1 is SGHAT and CDR2 is FQNNGV. This CDR3 spans 11 amino acids. CDR3 loop: CASSFSFRQYF. CDR3 in DNA: TGTGCCAGCAGCTTCAGCTTCCGGCAGTACTTC.

Concerning this clonotype: At one boundary the junction diverges from the germline segment, which might be a read error. The V gene is TRBV4-2, the J gene TRBJ1-2; 10 bases fit TRBD1. The CDR3 loop spans 17 amino acids. CDR1 is LGHNA and CDR2 is YNFKEQ in the germline V gene. DNA for the CDR3: TGTGCCAGCAGCCAATCTTTAGGGACAGGGGAGAACTATAGCTACACCTTC. It encodes CASSQSLGTGENYSYTF.

This clonotype was recorded at least ten times. CDR3 amino acids: CASSLVGPDTQYF. The CDR3 DNA is TGTGCCAGCAGCTTAGTCGGCCCAGATACGCAGTATTTT. The rearrangement links TRBV7-2 to TRBJ2-3, with D hard to call. V was pared by 1 base and J by 4 bases, with 6 bases between. The CDR3 is 13 residues long. Germline-derived CDR1 and CDR2 are SGHTA and FQGNSA.

This sequence joins TRBV10-2 and TRBJ2-7; 7 bases map to TRBD2. With 8 bases clipped from V and 5 bases from J, the junction kept 9 bases outside the gene matches. The CDR3 sequence is 13 residues long. From germline, CDR1 is WSHSY and CDR2 SAAADI. Here the CDR3 reads CASPWREFNEQYF. The DNA of the CDR3 is TGCGCCAGCCCCTGGCGGGAGTTCAACGAGCAGTACTTC.

This clonotype was detected only once. The chain combines TRBV6-4 with TRBJ2-3, with D uncertain. Trimming took 4 bases from V and 2 from J, leaving 13 bases between them. Germline assignment: CDR1 MRHNA and CDR2 SNTAGT. CDR3 length equals 15 residues. CDR3 nucleotide sequence: TGTGCCAGCAGTGTGACTGGCCGTTACACAGATACGCAGTATTTT. It codes for CASSVTGRYTDTQYF.

V and J are TRBV7-8 and TRBJ2-2, with unresolved D. This CDR3 is 12 amino acids long. V lost 3 bases and J lost 7, with 6 bases in between. The germline gives CDR1 SGHVS, CDR2 FQNEAQ. The CDR3 region has the DNA TGTGCCAGCAGCTTTGGCGACGGGGAGCTGTTTTTT. Its translation is CASSFGDGELFF.

This clonotype was seen many times. J is TRBJ2-7 and V is TRBV12-3 or TRBV12-4, with D unclear. The CDR3 spans 13 residues. Trimming left V 2 bases short and J 1 base short, with 6 bases between. In DNA form, the CDR3 reads TGTGCCAGCAGTTTATCGAATTCCTACGAGCAGTACTTC. Encoded protein: CASSLSNSYEQYF.

V is TRBV28 and J is TRBJ2-6; the D gene is possibly TRBD2 (6 bases). Deletions cut 7 bases from V and 0 bases from J, with 13 bases between. CDR1 and CDR2 (germline): MDHEN, SYDVKM. The CDR3 sequence is 16 residues long. CDR3 amino acids: CASKEGTYSGANVLTF. CDR3 bases: TGTGCCAGCAAGGAGGGTACCTACTCTGGGGCCAACGTCCTGACTTTC. Variable domain in full (rest from reference TRBV28 and TRBJ2-6): DVKVTQSSRYLVKRTGEKVFLECVQDMDHENMFWYRQDPGLGLRLIYFSYDVKMKEKGDIPEGYSVSREKKERFSLILESASTNQTSMYLCASKEGTYSGANVLTFGAGSRLTVL.

The V gene is TRBV20-1, the J gene TRBJ2-1; D possibly uses TRBD1 or TRBD2 (5 bases each). CDR3 size: 14 residues. The germline V gene encodes CDR1 DFQATT and CDR2 SNEGSKA (reference sequence). V lost 3 bases and J lost 6, with 15 bases in between. This CDR3 is CSASTGTTLNEQFF. The CDR3 region has the DNA TGCAGTGCTAGTACCGGGACCACACTCAATGAGCAGTTCTTC.

The chain joins TRBV20-1 to TRBJ2-7; 9 bases fit TRBD1. The J call is doubtful: the DNA matches TRBJ2-5 better. Germline CDR1 DFQATT, CDR2 SNEGSKA (reference sequence). This CDR3 contains 15 residues. CDR3 loop: CSAQAGQGFGETQYF. The CDR3 DNA is TGCAGTGCTCAGGCCGGACAGGGGTTTGGGGAGACCCAGTACTTC.

This clonotype turned up a few times. The CDR3 DNA follows: TGCAGTGCTAGGGCCCCCTCCGAGCAGTACTTC. Its protein product is CSARAPSEQYF. The rearrangement joins TRBV20-1 to TRBJ2-7; D is unclear. Looked up from germline, CDR1 is DFQATT and CDR2 is SNEGSKA (reference sequence). CDR3 size: 11 residues. The V and J ends lost 3 bases and 6 bases respectively, with 9 bases between them.

The genes are TRBV10-1 and TRBJ2-7, with D hard to call. CDR3 size: 15 residues. Trimming stripped 0 bases from V and 6 bases from J, with 15 bases between. Germline lookup yields CDR1 WNHNN and CDR2 SYGVQD (reference sequence). In DNA, the CDR3 is TGCGCCAGCAGTGAGTCGGCCCAGCCCCAAGCCGAGCAGTACTTC. Encoded protein: CASSESAQPQAEQYF.

The chain links TRBV11-1 to TRBJ2-1; 11 bases match TRBD2. CDR3 length: 16 residues. V lost 6 bases, J lost 7 bases, and 11 bases stayed unmatched. Germline assignment: CDR1 SGHAT and CDR2 FQDESV (reference sequence). The CDR3 region has the DNA TGTGCCAGCAGACGCCGGGGTAGCGGGGGGGCTAATGAGCAGTTCTTC. Translated, it gives CASRRRGSGGANEQFF.

The rearrangement links TRBV5-1 to TRBJ2-5; 11 bases map to TRBD1. The DNA end is a closer match to TRBJ2-4, so the J assignment may be wrong. This CDR3 has 16 residues. Germline V CDR1 and CDR2: SGHRS, YFSETQ. In DNA form, the CDR3 reads TGCGCCAGCAGCCCTACCGGGACAGGGGGCAAAAACATTCAGTACTTC. Translating gives CASSPTGTGGKNIQYF.